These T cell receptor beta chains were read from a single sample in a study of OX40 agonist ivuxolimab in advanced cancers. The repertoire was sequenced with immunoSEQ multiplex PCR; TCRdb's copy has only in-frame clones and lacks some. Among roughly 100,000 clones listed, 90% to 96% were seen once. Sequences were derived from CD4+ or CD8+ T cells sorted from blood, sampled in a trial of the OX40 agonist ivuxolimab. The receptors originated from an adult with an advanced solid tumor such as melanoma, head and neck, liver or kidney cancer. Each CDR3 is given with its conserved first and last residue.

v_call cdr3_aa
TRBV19 CASSISGTSTDTQYF
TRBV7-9 CASSLGGGTTSYEQYF
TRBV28 CASRPTENTEAFF
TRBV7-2 CASSLAGTSGRARETQYF
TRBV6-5 CASSYYPGSYEQYF
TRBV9 CASSVGGGTYEQYF
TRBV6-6 CASSAGTGGMREKLFF
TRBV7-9 CASSLGAETYNEQFF
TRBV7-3 CASSPGLDPRAYNEQFF
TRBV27 CASGDIQTFYEQYF
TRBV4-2 CASSQDAGQGLGYTF
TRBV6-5 CASSYSQGSYEQYF
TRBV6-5 CASSYGLDYPVLTF
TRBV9 CASSPGPGMETQYF
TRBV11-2 CASSPMAGGSTDTQYF
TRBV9 CASSAHADSYNEQFF
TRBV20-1 CSAHSGNTIYF
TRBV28 CASSLRLDSYNEQFF
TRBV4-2 CASSYMAGGTANYGYTF
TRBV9 CASSVGGRVGNTIYF
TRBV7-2 CASSFTGHEQYF
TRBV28 CASSFGQPQHF
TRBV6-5 CASSGTGSYNEQFF
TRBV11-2 CASSLEGGLAGLGEQFF
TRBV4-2 CASSQDSETGGIYEQFF
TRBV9 CASSELTDSTDTQYF
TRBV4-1 CASSQDGTGLYGYTF
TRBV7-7 CASSLVGGQETQYF
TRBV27 CASSLTGGSSYEQYF
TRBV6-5 CASWTGFGYTF